At least ten counts were recorded for the clone carrying this T cell receptor (beta chain). The antigen is undetermined. Libraries of TCR beta came from quantitative 5'-RACE with molecular barcodes. TCRdb re-derived calls from the 5' RACE reads in MiXCR, one entry per CDR3 protein. The sample yields about 130,000 distinct CDR3 sequences, around 7% seen once. The data originate from a study of CD8 T cells in ankylosing spondylitis. Study-wide findings and caveats: CD8+ cells made up the disease-linked clones, which were relatively rare in peripheral blood.

Trimming left V 1 base short and J 7 bases short, with 17 bases between. The CDR3 runs to 16 residues. This sequence joins TRBV12-3 or TRBV12-4 and TRBJ1-5; D gene uncertain. Sequencing was done on a sample of blood, either unsorted or a sorted T cell fraction (not recorded which). This TCR was recovered from a male donor with ankylosing spondylitis or in good health (not recorded which). In nucleotides, the CDR3 is TGTGCCAGCAGTTTAGTTCTGAGTGCAGATCGACAGCCCCAGCATTTT. Protein sequence: CASSLVLSADRQPQHF.